One T cell receptor (beta chain) is described in this entry. Its antigen is still unknown. Per-base quality was not reported, and no clone a single base away is much larger than it. This sample was taken from a study of OX40 agonist ivuxolimab in advanced cancers. As for the study more broadly: Ivuxolimab was a fully human IgG2 agonistic monoclonal antibody targeting the costimulatory receptor OX40 (CD134). In the dose-escalation cohort, 82.7% of patients were male, and the mean age was approximately 60 years, with a range of about 23 to 80. Intravenous ivuxolimab was administered to patients every 2 weeks at six dose levels: 0.01, 0.1, 0.3, 1.5, 3 and 10 mg/kg. Of the approximately 54 dose-escalation patients, hepatocellular carcinoma was present in about 20, melanoma in around 15, renal cell carcinoma in 9 and head and neck cancer in 9. Partial responses were achieved by three dose-escalation patients, of whom one had hepatocellular carcinoma and two had cutaneous melanoma. The paper covers the monotherapy dose-escalation part of the phase I ivuxolimab trial, which included N of about 50 patients. Prior anti-PD-1, anti-PD-L1 or anti-CTLA-4 therapy was permitted, and 40% of dose-escalation patients had received checkpoint inhibitors. Peripheral TCRbeta sequencing aimed to test whether ivuxolimab altered TCR sequence diversity and caused clonal T-cell expansion.

CDR1 and CDR2, looked up from the germline V gene, are KGHSH and LQKENI. The CDR3 contains 13 residues, cysteine and phenylalanine counted. The DNA shown is the 39-base CDR3, in frame from base 1. A distance of 6 bases separates the germline ends of V and J, which lose 3 bases and 1 base respectively. Patients with a history of autoimmune disease or receiving systemic immunosuppression were excluded from the trial. Peripheral blood for TCR sequencing was collected from all dose cohorts at baseline, on cycle 4 day 1, and on cycle 7 day 1. Samples came from an open-label, multicenter, first-in-human phase I dose-escalation trial of ivuxolimab. Adults with locally advanced or metastatic head and neck squamous cell, hepatocellular, melanoma or renal cell carcinoma were enrolled in the trial. Before TCR sequencing, CD4+ T cells and CD8+ T cells from peripheral blood were sorted into separate populations.

Genomic DNA was isolated from the sorted cells so that the TCRbeta CDR3 region could be sequenced. TCRbeta CDR3 regions were sequenced using the immunoSEQ Assay. TCRdb obtained this table from immuneACCESS and retained in-frame rearrangements with V and J assigned. These tables miss some clones; where compared with another copy, unresolved V genes account for less than half of the shortfall, and the remainder is unexplained. A total of under 25,000 clones appear in this sample, roughly four fifths of them only once. In total, the top ten clones hold 3.1% of the sample. Broad study findings and their caveats: After ivuxolimab, more expanded clones were found on average in CD8+ T cells than in CD4+ T cells. Low levels of normalized T-cell clonal expansion were also seen in some patients who did not respond. In the 0.1-3.0 mg/kg groups, partial responders had among the lowest normalized peripheral clonal expansion, particularly in CD8+ T cells. At doses from 0.1 to 3.0 mg/kg, clonal expansion was seen in both CD4+ and CD8+ blood T cells between baseline and week 6. The antigen specificity of the clonally expanded peripheral T cells was not determined.

The sequencing here drew on CD4+ or CD8+ T cells sorted from blood, taken in a trial of the OX40 agonist ivuxolimab. Recombination connected TRBV18 to TRBJ2-5; the D segment cannot be called with confidence. The TCR sequence derives from an adult with an advanced solid tumor such as melanoma, head and neck, liver or kidney cancer. This receptor has the CDR3 CASSPVPQETQYF. At the DNA level, the sequence is TGTGCCAGCTCACCGGTCCCCCAAGAGACCCAGTACTTC.